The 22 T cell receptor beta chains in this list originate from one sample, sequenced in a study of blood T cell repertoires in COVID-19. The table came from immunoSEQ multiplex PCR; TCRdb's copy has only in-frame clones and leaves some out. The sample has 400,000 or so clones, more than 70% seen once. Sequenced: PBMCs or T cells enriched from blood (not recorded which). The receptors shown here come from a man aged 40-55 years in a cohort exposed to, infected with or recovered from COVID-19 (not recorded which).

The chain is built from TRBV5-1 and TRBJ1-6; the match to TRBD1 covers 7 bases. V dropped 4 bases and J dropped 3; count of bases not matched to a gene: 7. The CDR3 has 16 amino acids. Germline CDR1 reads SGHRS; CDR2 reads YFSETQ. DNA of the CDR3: TGCGCCAGCAGCAGAGACAGGGAGGTCTATAATTCACCCCTCCACTTT. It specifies CASSRDREVYNSPLHF.

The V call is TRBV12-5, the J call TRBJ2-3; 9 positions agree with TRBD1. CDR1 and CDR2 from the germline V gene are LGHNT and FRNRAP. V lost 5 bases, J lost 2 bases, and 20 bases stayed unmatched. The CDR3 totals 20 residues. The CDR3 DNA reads TGTGCTAGTGGTCTCCCCCGGGACAGGGTCCCCTTCACACACACAGATACGCAGTATTTT. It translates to CASGLPRDRVPFTHTDTQYF.

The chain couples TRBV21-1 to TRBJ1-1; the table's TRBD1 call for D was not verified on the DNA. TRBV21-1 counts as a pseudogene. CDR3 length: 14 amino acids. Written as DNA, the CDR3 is TGTGCCAGCAACATTTTTTCCATGAACACTGAAGCTTTCTTT. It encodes CASNIFSMNTEAFF.

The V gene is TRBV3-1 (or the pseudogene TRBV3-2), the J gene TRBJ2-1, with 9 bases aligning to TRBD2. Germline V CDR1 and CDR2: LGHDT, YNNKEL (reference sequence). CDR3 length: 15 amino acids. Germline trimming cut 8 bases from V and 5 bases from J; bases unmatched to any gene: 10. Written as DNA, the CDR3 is TGTGCCAGCGGGGCTCCGGGACTAGCAAACAATGAGCAGTTCTTC. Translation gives CASGAPGLANNEQFF.

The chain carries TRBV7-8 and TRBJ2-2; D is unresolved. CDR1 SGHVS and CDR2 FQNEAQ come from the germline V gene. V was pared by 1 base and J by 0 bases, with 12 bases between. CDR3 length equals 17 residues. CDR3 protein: CASSLVFVNTNTGELFF. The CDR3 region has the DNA TGTGCCAGCAGCTTAGTTTTCGTAAACACGAACACCGGGGAGCTGTTTTTT.

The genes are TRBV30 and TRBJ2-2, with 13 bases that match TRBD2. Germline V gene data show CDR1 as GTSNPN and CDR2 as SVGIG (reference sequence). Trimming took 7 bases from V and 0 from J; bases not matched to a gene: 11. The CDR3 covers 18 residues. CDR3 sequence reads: CAFTSGRGTLANTGELFF. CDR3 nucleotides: TGTGCCTTTACTAGCGGGAGGGGTACCCTCGCGAACACCGGGGAGCTGTTTTTT.

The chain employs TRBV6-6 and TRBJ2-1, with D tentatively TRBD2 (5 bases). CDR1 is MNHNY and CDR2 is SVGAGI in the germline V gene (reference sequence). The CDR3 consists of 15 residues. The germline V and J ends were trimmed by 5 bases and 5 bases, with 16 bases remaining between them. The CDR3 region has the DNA TGTGCCAGCAGTCTCCCTCTCGGGGTTGACAATGAGCAGTTCTTC. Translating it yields CASSLPLGVDNEQFF.

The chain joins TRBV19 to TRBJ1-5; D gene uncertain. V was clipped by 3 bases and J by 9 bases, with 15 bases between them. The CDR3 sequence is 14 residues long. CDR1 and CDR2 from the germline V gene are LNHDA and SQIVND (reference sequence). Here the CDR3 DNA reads TGTGCCAGTAGTATTGATAGGGAGAAAGTGCCCCAGCATTTT. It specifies CASSIDREKVPQHF.

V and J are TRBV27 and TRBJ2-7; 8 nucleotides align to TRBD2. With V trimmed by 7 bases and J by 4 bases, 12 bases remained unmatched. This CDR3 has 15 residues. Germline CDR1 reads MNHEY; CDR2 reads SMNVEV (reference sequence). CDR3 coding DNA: TGTGCCAGCAATCTAGCGGGTGGCCTTATTTACGAGCAGTACTTC. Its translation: CASNLAGGLIYEQYF.

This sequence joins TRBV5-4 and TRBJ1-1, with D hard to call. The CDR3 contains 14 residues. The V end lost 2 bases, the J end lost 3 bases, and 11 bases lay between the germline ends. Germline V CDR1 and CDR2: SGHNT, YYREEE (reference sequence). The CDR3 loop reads CASSFADTYTEAFF. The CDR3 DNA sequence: TGTGCCAGCAGCTTCGCCGACACGTACACTGAAGCTTTCTTT. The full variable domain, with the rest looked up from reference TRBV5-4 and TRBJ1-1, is ETGVTQSPTHLIKTRGQQVTLRCSSQSGHNTVSWYQQALGQGPQFIFQYYREEENGRGNFPPRFSGLQFPNYSSELNVNALELDDSALYLCASSFADTYTEAFFGQGTRLTVV.

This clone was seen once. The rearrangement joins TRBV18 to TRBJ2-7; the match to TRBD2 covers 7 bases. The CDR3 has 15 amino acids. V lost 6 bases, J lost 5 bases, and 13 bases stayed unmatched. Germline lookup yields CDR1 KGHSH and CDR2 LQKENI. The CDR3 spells CASSAPGTKYDEQYF. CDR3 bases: TGTGCCAGCTCCGCACCCGGGACTAAGTACGACGAGCAGTACTTC.

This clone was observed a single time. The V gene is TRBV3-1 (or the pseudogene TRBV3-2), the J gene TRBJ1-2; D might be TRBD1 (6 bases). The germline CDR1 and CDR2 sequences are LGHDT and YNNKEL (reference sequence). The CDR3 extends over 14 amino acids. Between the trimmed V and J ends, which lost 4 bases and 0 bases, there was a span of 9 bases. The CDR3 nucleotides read TGTGCCAGCAGCCGGGGGACACCTAACTATGGCTACACCTTC. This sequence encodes CASSRGTPNYGYTF.

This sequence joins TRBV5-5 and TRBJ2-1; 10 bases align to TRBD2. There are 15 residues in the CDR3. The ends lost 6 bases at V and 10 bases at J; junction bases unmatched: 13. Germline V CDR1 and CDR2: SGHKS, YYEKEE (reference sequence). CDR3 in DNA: TGTGCCAGCACCCAGGGGTTAGCGGGAGGCCGCGAGCAGTTCTTC. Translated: CASTQGLAGGREQFF.

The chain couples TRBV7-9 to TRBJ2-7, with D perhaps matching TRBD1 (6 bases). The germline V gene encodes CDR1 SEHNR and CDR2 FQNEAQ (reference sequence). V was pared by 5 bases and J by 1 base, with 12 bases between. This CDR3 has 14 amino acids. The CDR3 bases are TGTGCCAGCAGCCGTAATGGACAGTCCTACGAGCAGTACTTC. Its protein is CASSRNGQSYEQYF.

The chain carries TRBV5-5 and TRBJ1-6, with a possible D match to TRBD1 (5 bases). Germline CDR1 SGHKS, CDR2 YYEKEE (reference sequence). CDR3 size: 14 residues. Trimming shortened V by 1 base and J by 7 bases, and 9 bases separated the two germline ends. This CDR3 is CASSLQQENSPLHF. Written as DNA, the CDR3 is TGTGCCAGCAGCTTGCAACAGGAGAATTCACCCCTCCACTTT. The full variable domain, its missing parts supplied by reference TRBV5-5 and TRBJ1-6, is DAGVTQSPTHLIKTRGQQVTLRCSPISGHKSVSWYQQVLGQGPQFIFQYYEKEERGRGNFPDRFSARQFPNYSSELNVNALLLGDSALYLCASSLQQENSPLHFGNGTRLTVT.

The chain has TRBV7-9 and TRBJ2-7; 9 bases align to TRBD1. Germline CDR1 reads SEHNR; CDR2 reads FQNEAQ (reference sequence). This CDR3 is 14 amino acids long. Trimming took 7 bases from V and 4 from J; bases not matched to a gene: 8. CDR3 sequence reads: CASTLQGAWYEQYF. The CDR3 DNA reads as TGTGCCAGCACCCTACAGGGGGCTTGGTACGAGCAGTACTTC.

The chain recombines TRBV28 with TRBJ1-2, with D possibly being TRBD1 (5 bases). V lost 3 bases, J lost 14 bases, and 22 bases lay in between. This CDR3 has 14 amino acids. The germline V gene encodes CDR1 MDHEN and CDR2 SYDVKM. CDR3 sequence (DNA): TGTGCCAGCAGTTTTTTGGGCCCTACGGGGGGTGTAACCTTC. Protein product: CASSFLGPTGGVTF.

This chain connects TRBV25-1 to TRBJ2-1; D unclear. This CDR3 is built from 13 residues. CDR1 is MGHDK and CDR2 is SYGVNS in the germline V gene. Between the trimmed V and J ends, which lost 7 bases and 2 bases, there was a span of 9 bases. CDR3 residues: CASIQTPYNEQFF. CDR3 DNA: TGTGCCAGCATACAGACCCCCTACAATGAGCAGTTCTTC.

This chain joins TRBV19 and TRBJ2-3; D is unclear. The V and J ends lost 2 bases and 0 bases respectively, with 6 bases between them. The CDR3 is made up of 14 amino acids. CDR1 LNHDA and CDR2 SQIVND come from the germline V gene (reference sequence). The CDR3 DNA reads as TGTGCCAGTAGTATACTAGGAAGCACAGATACGCAGTATTTT. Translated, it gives CASSILGSTDTQYF.

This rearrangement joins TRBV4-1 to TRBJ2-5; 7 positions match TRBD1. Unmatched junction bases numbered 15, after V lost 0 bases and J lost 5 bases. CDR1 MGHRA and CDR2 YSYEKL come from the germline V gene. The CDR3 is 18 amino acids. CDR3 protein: CASSQDRARQGLGETQYF. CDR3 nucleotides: TGCGCCAGCAGCCAAGATCGGGCCAGACAGGGATTGGGGGAGACCCAGTACTTC.

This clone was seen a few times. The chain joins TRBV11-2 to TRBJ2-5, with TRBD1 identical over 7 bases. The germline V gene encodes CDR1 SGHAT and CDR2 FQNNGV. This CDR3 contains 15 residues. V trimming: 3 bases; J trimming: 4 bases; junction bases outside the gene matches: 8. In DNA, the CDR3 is TGTGCCAGCAGCTTGGCTCCGCAGGGGGTAGAGACCCAGTACTTC. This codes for CASSLAPQGVETQYF.

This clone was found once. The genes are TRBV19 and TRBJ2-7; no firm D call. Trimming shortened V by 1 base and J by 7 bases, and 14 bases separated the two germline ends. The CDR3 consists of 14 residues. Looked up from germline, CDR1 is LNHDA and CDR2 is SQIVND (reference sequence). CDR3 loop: CASSIASSNQEQYF. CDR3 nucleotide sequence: TGTGCCAGTAGTATAGCTAGTTCAAATCAAGAGCAGTACTTC.